In its sample, the clone carrying this T cell receptor beta chain was seen many times. Its antigen is unidentified. TCRdb re-derived calls from the 5' RACE reads in MiXCR, one entry per CDR3 protein. Found here are about 44,000 distinct CDR3 sequences, about 22% of them singletons; the top ten hold almost 4.5%. This specimen comes from a study of neurological immune-mediated disorders. The CDR3 extends over 16 amino acids. The V gene's germline CDR1 is DFQATT and CDR2 SNEGSKA (reference sequence). V was shortened by 0 bases and J by 0 bases, with 9 bases between the two germline ends. Time point defined: technical triplicate 3. Unsorted libraries were generated from 2 million PBMCs held at -80 degrees C. Study results and caveats: The study found no CDR3 amino acid sequences shared by expanded clones across subjects, suggesting private repertoires in all groups.

The chain uses TRBV20-1 and TRBJ2-6, with D unresolved. Sequenced material: PBMCs. The TCR comes from a man in his 60s with HTLV-1-associated myelopathy (HAM/TSP). DNA for the CDR3: TGCAGTGCTAGAGATCCTCGGAGCTCTGGGGCCAACGTCCTGACTTTC. This gives the protein CSARDPRSSGANVLTF.